This section outlines one T cell receptor (beta chain) sequence together with its context. This specimen belongs to a study of CD8+CD57+ T cells in acquired aplastic anemia. An expansion of CD8+CD57+ cells by flow cytometry had been shown in patients chosen for sequencing. V dropped 1 base and J dropped 5 bases, with 12 bases sitting between them. The CDR3 is 15 residues long. Germline CDR1 is MGHDK and CDR2 is SYGVNS. Genomic DNA was employed as the template in profiling TCR beta VDJ and CDR3. TCRdb re-called the reads with MiXCR, one entry per CDR3 protein. Among over 150,000 distinct CDR3 sequences listed, around half were seen once.

Specimen: sorted CD4+, CD8+, or CD8+CD57+ T cells (not recorded which) from PBMCs. This clonotype was sampled from a human donor with aplastic anemia. V gene TRBV25-1 combines with J gene TRBJ2-1; D gene unclear. The CDR3 DNA sequence: TGTGCCAGCAGTGAATCTAGAGATATCGACAATGAGCAGTTCTTC. Residues: CASSESRDIDNEQFF.